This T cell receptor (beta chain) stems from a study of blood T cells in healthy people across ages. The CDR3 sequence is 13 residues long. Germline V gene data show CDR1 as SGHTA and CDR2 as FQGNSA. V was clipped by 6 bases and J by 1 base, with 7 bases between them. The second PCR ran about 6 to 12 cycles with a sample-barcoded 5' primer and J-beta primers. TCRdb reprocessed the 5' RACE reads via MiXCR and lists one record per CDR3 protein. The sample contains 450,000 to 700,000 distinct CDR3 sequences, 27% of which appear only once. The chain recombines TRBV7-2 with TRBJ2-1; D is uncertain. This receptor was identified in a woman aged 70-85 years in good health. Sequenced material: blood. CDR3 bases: TGTGCCAGCAGTTCCGGATCCTACAATGAGCAGTTCTTC. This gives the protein CASSSGSYNEQFF. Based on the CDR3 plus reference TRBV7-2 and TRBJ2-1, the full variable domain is GAGVSQSPSNKVTEKGKDVELRCDPISGHTALYWYRQSLGQGLEFLIYFQGNSAPDKSGLPSDRFSAERTGGSVSTLTIQRTQQEDSAVYLCASSSGSYNEQFFGPGTRLTVL.